This entry lists 15 T cell receptor beta chains sequenced from one sample in a study of blood T cell repertoires in COVID-19. Clones were read by immunoSEQ multiplex PCR, and TCRdb kept only the in-frame ones, dropping some. The sample lists about 250,000 clones, about 80% occurring once. The sequencing input was peripheral blood. These receptors were obtained from a man in his forties or fifties with active or convalescent COVID-19.

The chain combines TRBV20-1 with TRBJ1-6, with unresolved D. V gave up 3 bases and J gave up 1 base, with 19 bases separating them. The CDR3 has 18 amino acids. Looked up from germline, CDR1 is DFQATT and CDR2 is SNEGSKA (reference sequence). The DNA for the CDR3 is TGCAGTGCTAGTGAAGAGGAGGCAGCCACATCCTATAATTCACCCCTCCACTTT. Translated, it gives CSASEEEAATSYNSPLHF.

The V gene is TRBV21-1, the J gene TRBJ2-3; TRBD2 is the table's D call and was not checked against the DNA. TRBV21-1 is noted as a pseudogene. This CDR3 region has 15 residues. The chain's CDR3 is CASSKCGTQGDTQYF. DNA of the CDR3: TGTGCCAGCAGCAAATGCGGGACCCAAGGGGATACGCAGTATTTT.

The genes are TRBV29-1 and TRBJ2-3; the match to TRBD1 covers 9 bases. CDR1 and CDR2 from the germline V gene are SQVTM and ANQGSEA. With 5 bases clipped from V and 3 bases from J, the junction kept 15 bases outside the gene matches. The CDR3 totals 17 residues. CDR3 bases: TGCAGCGTTCAAGGGGACAGGGTCACAGCTAATACAGATACGCAGTATTTT. This codes for CSVQGDRVTANTDTQYF.

V gene TRBV2 combines with J gene TRBJ2-7, with 8 nucleotides matching TRBD1. Germline trimming cut 11 bases from V and 2 bases from J; bases unmatched to any gene: 11. Germline CDR1 reads SNHLY; CDR2 reads FYNNEI. The CDR3 sequence is 14 residues long. CDR3 protein: CAGRSGTGPYEQYF. DNA of the CDR3: TGTGCCGGAAGATCCGGGACAGGCCCCTACGAGCAGTACTTC. Based on the CDR3 plus reference TRBV2 and TRBJ2-7, the full variable domain is EPEVTQTPSHQVTQMGQEVILRCVPISNHLYFYWYRQILGQKVEFLVSFYNNEISEKSEIFDDQFSVERPDGSNFTLKIRSTKLEDSAMYFCAGRSGTGPYEQYFGPGTRLTVT.

CDR3 residues: CASSLLVRNEQFF. CDR3 nucleotides: TGTGCCAGCAGTTTACTCGTTCGGAATGAGCAGTTCTTC. The rearrangement uses TRBV28 and TRBJ2-1; the D is unclear. Trimming stripped 2 bases from V and 7 bases from J, with 9 bases between. Germline V gives CDR1 MDHEN, CDR2 SYDVKM. The CDR3 runs to 13 residues.

As DNA, the CDR3 is TGTGCCAGCAGCTCGGACAGGGGGAACAACGAGCAGTACTTC. Protein product: CASSSDRGNNEQYF. The gene calls are TRBV7-9 and TRBJ2-7, with 10 bases identical to TRBD1. V trimming: 4 bases; J trimming: 5 bases; junction bases outside the gene matches: 5. The CDR3 has 14 amino acids. CDR1 is SEHNR and CDR2 is FQNEAQ in the germline V gene (reference sequence).

The V call is TRBV19, the J call TRBJ1-4, with 9 nucleotides matching TRBD1. The germline gives CDR1 LNHDA, CDR2 SQIVND (reference sequence). The CDR3 runs 15 residues. The V and J ends lost 4 bases and 8 bases, in that order; junction bases with no gene match: 8. The DNA of the CDR3 is TGTGCCAGTAGTACCTGGACAGGGGTAAGCGAAAAACTGTTTTTT. Translation: CASSTWTGVSEKLFF.

This clone turned up a few times. The chain uses TRBV7-2 and TRBJ2-7; the D is unclear. CDR1 is SGHTA and CDR2 is FQGNSA in the germline V gene. The CDR3 consists of 12 residues. Trimming stripped 5 bases from V and 4 bases from J, with 9 bases between. In DNA, the CDR3 is TGTGCCAGCAGCGCCGACACGTACGAGCAGTACTTC. Translated, it gives CASSADTYEQYF.

This chain uses TRBV5-1 with TRBJ2-5, with TRBD1 as a possible D gene (6 bases). The CDR3 length is 14 residues. Germline V gene lookup returns CDR1 SGHRS and CDR2 YFSETQ. The V and J ends lost 0 bases and 2 bases respectively, with 8 bases between them. The CDR3 DNA reads TGCGCCAGCAGCTTGGGAACAGGGCAAGAGACCCAGTACTTC. Its protein product is CASSLGTGQETQYF.

This clone was picked up a small number of times. J is TRBJ1-3 and V is TRBV3-1 (or the pseudogene TRBV3-2), with a weak D call TRBD1 (6 bases). The V end was cut by 3 bases, the J end by 4 bases, with 13 bases between. The CDR3 length is 15 residues. In germline, CDR1 is LGHDT, CDR2 YNNKEL (reference sequence). The CDR3 DNA follows: TGTGCCAGCAGCCAGAACCAGGGGTCCGGAAACACCATATATTTT. It encodes CASSQNQGSGNTIYF.

The chain links TRBV5-3 to TRBJ1-2, with D unresolved. TRBV5-3 is placed among ORFs of uncertain function. CDR3 length: 11 amino acids. Trimming pared 6 bases from V and 7 bases from J, leaving 10 bases between. CDR3 residues: CARTSGSGYTF. The CDR3 region has the DNA TGTGCCAGAACATCCGGGAGTGGCTACACCTTC.

This chain links TRBV29-1 with TRBJ1-3; 7 bases align to TRBD1. Trimming cost V 7 bases and J 2 bases; bases outside gene matches: 17. The CDR3 consists of 17 residues. The germline gives CDR1 SQVTM, CDR2 ANQGSEA. This CDR3 is CSASGTEVMAAGNTIYF. The CDR3 DNA is TGCAGCGCCTCCGGGACAGAGGTAATGGCAGCTGGAAACACCATATATTTT.

This clone was found a few times. This chain connects TRBV9 to TRBJ1-1; tentative D call: TRBD1 (5 bases). Trimming pared 0 bases from V and 8 bases from J, leaving 17 bases between. The CDR3 covers 15 residues. Germline loops: CDR1 SGDLS, CDR2 YYNGEE. Here the CDR3 reads CASSVGQYGGSEAFF. For the CDR3, the DNA is TGTGCCAGCAGCGTAGGACAGTACGGGGGATCGGAAGCTTTCTTT.

This clone came up once. The chain is built from TRBV13 and TRBJ2-7; tentatively, D is TRBD1 (6 bases). The CDR3 is 15 amino acids. V was trimmed by 0 bases and J by 2 bases, leaving 11 bases between them. From germline, CDR1 is PRHDT and CDR2 FYEKMQ (reference sequence). The CDR3 loop reads CASSLGRDTAYEQYF. Here the CDR3 DNA reads TGTGCCAGCAGCTTAGGCCGGGACACCGCCTACGAGCAGTACTTC. The entire variable domain, with the rest obtained from reference TRBV13 and TRBJ2-7, is as follows: AAGVIQSPRHLIKEKRETATLKCYPIPRHDTVYWYQQGPGQDPQFLISFYEKMQSDKGSIPDRFSAQQFSDYHSELNMSSLELGDSALYFCASSLGRDTAYEQYFGPGTRLTVT.

This clone was found once. The chain joins TRBV2 to TRBJ1-5; D not resolved. The CDR3 extends over 15 amino acids. Germline CDR1 SNHLY, CDR2 FYNNEI. V was trimmed by 3 bases and J by 0 bases, leaving 9 bases between them. The CDR3 coding sequence is TGTGCCAGCAGTGAGGGCAGCACTAGCAATCAGCCCCAGCATTTT. Translation gives CASSEGSTSNQPQHF. The full variable domain, rest sourced from reference TRBV2 and TRBJ1-5, is EPEVTQTPSHQVTQMGQEVILRCVPISNHLYFYWYRQILGQKVEFLVSFYNNEISEKSEIFDDQFSVERPDGSNFTLKIRSTKLEDSAMYFCASSEGSTSNQPQHFGDGTRLSIL.